These 9 T cell receptor beta chains came from one sample sequenced in a study of cytomegalovirus exposure and HLA in healthy donors. Profiled with immunoSEQ multiplex PCR; TCRdb holds only in-frame clones, not every one. The sample carries around 130,000 clones, roughly nine tenths recorded once. Sequencing input: PBMCs. These receptors originate from a man aged 25-40 years in good health and CMV-seronegative.

V gene TRBV19 combines with J gene TRBJ1-1; TRBD1 matches 7 bases. The V gene end was trimmed by 10 bases and the J gene end by 8 bases; junction bases not matched to a gene: 7. Germline V gene data show CDR1 as LNHDA and CDR2 as SQIVND (reference sequence). The CDR3 runs 11 residues. CDR3 coding DNA: TGTGCCATTAGGACAGGAACGGAAGCTTTCTTT. Amino acids: CAIRTGTEAFF.

The chain combines TRBV7-9 with TRBJ1-1; 8 nucleotides line up with TRBD1. The CDR3 is 12 residues long. V trimming: 9 bases; J trimming: 5 bases; junction bases outside the gene matches: 5. Per germline, CDR1 SEHNR and CDR2 FQNEAQ (reference sequence). The DNA for the CDR3 is TGTGCCAGTAGACAGGGGCGAACTGAAGCTTTCTTT. Amino acid sequence: CASRQGRTEAFF.

This rearrangement joins TRBV10-3 to TRBJ1-6; 12 bases are a match to TRBD1. The trim removed 8 bases at V and 9 bases at J, leaving 8 bases unmatched. This CDR3 is 15 amino acids long. Germline values: CDR1 ENHRY, CDR2 SYGVKD. CDR3: CAISQLGQGASPLHF. The CDR3 DNA follows: TGTGCCATCTCCCAACTGGGACAGGGGGCTTCACCCCTCCACTTT.

The chain's CDR3 is CASSPQGQGAGEQYF. For the CDR3, the DNA is TGTGCCAGCTCACCACAAGGACAGGGCGCCGGCGAGCAGTACTTC. This sequence joins TRBV18 and TRBJ2-7; 8 bases are a match to TRBD1. Germline CDR1 KGHSH, CDR2 LQKENI. The junction had 8 bases not matched to a gene; V was cut back by 1 base and J by 6 bases. The CDR3 length is 15 residues.

The rearrangement links TRBV25-1 to TRBJ1-3, with D perhaps matching TRBD1 (5 bases). Per germline, CDR1 MGHDK and CDR2 SYGVNS. V lost 5 bases and J 0 bases, leaving 17 bases between the germline ends. The CDR3 has 17 residues. The CDR3 DNA is TGTGCCAGCAGTCGACTCGGGACTCCGAGCTCTGGAAACACCATATATTTT. It codes for CASSRLGTPSSGNTIYF. The variable domain in full, with the rest retrieved from reference TRBV25-1 and TRBJ1-3, is EADIYQTPRYLVIGTGKKITLECSQTMGHDKMYWYQQDPGMELHLIHYSYGVNSTEKGDLSSESTVSRIRTEHFPLTLESARPSHTSQYLCASSRLGTPSSGNTIYFGEGSWLTVV.

The chain joins TRBV7-9 to TRBJ1-3, with a weak D call TRBD1 (6 bases). Germline V CDR1 and CDR2: SEHNR, FQNEAQ (reference sequence). V lost 0 bases and J lost 0, with 12 bases in between. The CDR3 is made up of 17 amino acids. CDR3 nucleotides: TGTGCCAGCAGCTTAGCGTCGCAGGACAGCTCTGGAAACACCATATATTTT. This gives the protein CASSLASQDSSGNTIYF. The variable domain in full, with the rest retrieved from reference TRBV7-9 and TRBJ1-3, is DTGVSQNPRHKITKRGQNVTFRCDPISEHNRLYWYRQTLGQGPEFLTYFQNEAQLEKSRLLSDRFSAERPKGSFSTLEIQRTEQGDSAMYLCASSLASQDSSGNTIYFGEGSWLTVV.

The rearrangement uses TRBV25-1 and TRBJ1-4, with 8 positions matching TRBD1. The V segment lost 3 bases and the J segment 6 bases; nucleotides outside the gene matches: 15. Germline V gene data show CDR1 as MGHDK and CDR2 as SYGVNS. CDR3 size: 18 residues. CDR3 coding DNA: TGTGCCAGCAGTGATACCGGGACAGGAGGGGGGTCTGATGAAAAACTGTTTTTT. Protein product: CASSDTGTGGGSDEKLFF.

This chain connects TRBV5-1 to TRBJ2-7; possible D gene TRBD1, 7 bases. Germline-derived CDR1 and CDR2 are SGHRS and YFSETQ. The CDR3 is 12 amino acids. V lost 4 bases and J 6 bases, leaving 11 bases between the germline ends. CDR3 amino acids: CASSAGQFEQYF. CDR3 DNA: TGCGCCAGCAGCGCGGGACAGTTCGAGCAGTACTTC. Together with reference TRBV5-1 and TRBJ2-7, the CDR3 gives the full variable domain: KAGVTQTPRYLIKTRGQQVTLSCSPISGHRSVSWYQQTPGQGLQFLFEYFSETQRNKGNFPGRFSGRQFSNSRSEMNVSTLELGDSALYLCASSAGQFEQYFGPGTRLTVT.

The gene calls are TRBV5-1 and TRBJ1-6; 7 bases align to TRBD1. The V and J ends lost 2 bases and 9 bases, in that order; junction bases with no gene match: 11. Germline CDR1 and CDR2: SGHRS and YFSETQ. The CDR3 has 16 amino acids. This chain's CDR3 is CASSLTFRDSGSPLHF. The CDR3 DNA reads TGCGCCAGCAGCTTAACTTTCCGGGACAGTGGTTCACCCCTCCACTTT.